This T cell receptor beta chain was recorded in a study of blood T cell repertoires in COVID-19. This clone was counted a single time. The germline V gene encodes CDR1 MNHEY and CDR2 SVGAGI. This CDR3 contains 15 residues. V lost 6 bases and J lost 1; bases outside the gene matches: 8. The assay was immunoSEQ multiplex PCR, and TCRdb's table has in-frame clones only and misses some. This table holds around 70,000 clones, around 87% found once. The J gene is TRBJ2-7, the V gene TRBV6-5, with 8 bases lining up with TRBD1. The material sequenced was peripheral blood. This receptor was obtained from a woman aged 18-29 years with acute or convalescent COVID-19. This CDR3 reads CASRLQTGASYEQYF. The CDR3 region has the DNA TGTGCCAGCAGACTACAGACAGGGGCTTCCTACGAGCAGTACTTC.